A single sample gave rise to the 5 T cell receptor beta chains below, sequenced in a study of shared clonotypes between healthy human individuals. Naivety among CD8 cells was defined by CD45RO negativity and positive CCR7 selection, thereby excluding terminally differentiated effector memory CD45RA+ cells. Assay used: immunoSEQ multiplex PCR; TCRdb lists only in-frame clones, some missing. The sample has around 2,000,000 clones, approximately 94% seen once. Specimen: naive CD8+ T cells from PBMCs. The receptor source for this set is a man in his late teens or twenties in good health. Some clones in this sample may be carry-over from other donors' samples.

V gene TRBV11-2 combines with J gene TRBJ2-7, with D unclear. CDR1 is SGHAT and CDR2 is FQNNGV in the germline V gene. Trimming left V 5 bases short and J 7 bases short, with 15 bases between. The CDR3 runs to 13 residues. In nucleotides, the CDR3 is TGTGCCAGCAGCATCGGACCGCCTGTAGAGCAGTACTTC. It encodes CASSIGPPVEQYF.

The J gene is TRBJ2-3, the V gene TRBV9; 8 nucleotides agree with TRBD2. Trimming took 1 base from V and 4 from J; bases not matched to a gene: 8. This CDR3 contains 16 residues. CDR1 is SGDLS, CDR2 YYNGEE, per germline. The DNA of the CDR3 is TGTGCCAGCAGCGTATTCGGGAGGGCCTCAGCAGATACGCAGTATTTT. Its protein is CASSVFGRASADTQYF.

The chain is built from TRBV30 and TRBJ2-7; TRBD2 aligns across 8 bases. The V gene's germline CDR1 is GTSNPN and CDR2 SVGIG (reference sequence). The CDR3 is made up of 16 amino acids. The J segment lost 7 bases and the V segment lost 2 bases, leaving 16 bases of the junction unmatched. The CDR3 sequence is CAWSPPRAGEPGEQYF. DNA for the CDR3: TGTGCCTGGAGTCCCCCCAGAGCGGGGGAACCGGGAGAGCAGTACTTC.

Concerning this clone: The sample carries other DNA sequences with the same CDR3. The chain has TRBV7-8 and TRBJ2-7; 8 nucleotides line up with TRBD2. With V trimmed by 2 bases and J by 4 bases, 7 bases remained unmatched. The CDR3 totals 15 residues. Germline loops: CDR1 SGHVS, CDR2 FQNEAQ. The CDR3 loop is CASSLWSGSGYEQYF. CDR3 coding DNA: TGTGCCAGCAGCTTATGGAGCGGGAGTGGGTACGAGCAGTACTTC.

This rearrangement joins TRBV7-3 to TRBJ2-3; D is undetermined. The germline V gene encodes CDR1 SGHTA and CDR2 FQGTGA. This CDR3 contains 14 residues. V lost 4 bases and J lost 1, with 9 bases in between. The CDR3 DNA is TGTGCCAGCAGCTACGAGGTTGGCACAGATACGCAGTATTTT. It yields the protein CASSYEVGTDTQYF.